Presented here are 3 T cell receptor beta chains from one specimen sequenced in a study of shared clonotypes between healthy human individuals. The repertoire was sequenced with immunoSEQ multiplex PCR; TCRdb's copy has only in-frame clones and lacks some. The sample carries approximately 2.4 million clones, around 95% recorded once. Sequencing was done on a sample of naive CD4+ T cells sorted from blood. Sample subset: CD45RA+ positively selected. The receptor source for this set is a man between 18 and 35 years old in good health.

With respect to this clone: Other DNA sequences of this sample code for an identical CDR3. This rearrangement joins TRBV11-2 to TRBJ1-4; TRBD1 matches 7 bases. Germline assignment: CDR1 SGHAT and CDR2 FQNNGV. This CDR3 has 15 residues. J gave up 2 bases and V 5 bases, and 5 bases lay outside the gene matches. The CDR3 DNA reads TGTGCCAGCAGCCTCGGACAGGCTACTAATGAAAAACTGTTTTTT. This codes for CASSLGQATNEKLFF.

The V and J genes are TRBV7-3 and TRBJ1-2, with a weak D call TRBD1 (5 bases). Germline values: CDR1 SGHTA, CDR2 FQGTGA. This CDR3 has 18 amino acids. Trimming took 4 bases from V and 1 from J, leaving 22 bases between them. For the CDR3, the DNA is TGTGCCAGCAGCTCAAATGAGGCCCGGGACGGAGATAACTATGGCTACACCTTC. Its protein product is CASSSNEARDGDNYGYTF. The whole variable domain, remainder taken from reference TRBV7-3 and TRBJ1-2, is GAGVSQTPSNKVTEKGKYVELRCDPISGHTALYWYRQSLGQGPEFLIYFQGTGAADDSGLPNDRFFAVRPEGSVSTLKIQRTERGDSAVYLCASSSNEARDGDNYGYTFGSGTRLTVV.

The chain joins TRBV9 to TRBJ1-1; possible D gene TRBD1, 5 bases. Germline lookup yields CDR1 SGDLS and CDR2 YYNGEE. Trimming shortened V by 0 bases and J by 8 bases, and 11 bases separated the two germline ends. The CDR3 spans 13 residues. Here the CDR3 reads CASSVEIQGEAFF. The CDR3 nucleotides are TGTGCCAGCAGCGTAGAAATCCAGGGAGAAGCTTTCTTT.